These 24 T cell receptor beta chains originate from one sample sequenced in a study of shared clonotypes between healthy human individuals. The method was immunoSEQ multiplex PCR; TCRdb's version includes in-frame clones alone and lacks a portion of them. The sample lists 110,000 or so clones; approximately 70% were seen once. The sequencing input was memory CD8+ T cells sorted from blood. Described subset: CD45RO+ cells pooled with CCR7-negative TemRA cells. All receptors derive from a woman in her 30s in good health.

Points on this clone: An end of the junction differs from the germline gene, which may be a read error. The chain joins TRBV6-4 to TRBJ2-7; TRBD2 matches at 12 bases. The CDR3 runs to 15 residues. Germline CDR1 is MRHNA and CDR2 is SNTAGT. The CDR3 loop reads CASSYSLAGGDEQYF. As DNA, the CDR3 is TGTGCCAGCAGTTACTCACTAGCGGGAGGCGACGAGCAGTACTTC.

The V and J genes are TRBV11-2 and TRBJ2-7; D ambiguous. The CDR3 runs 12 residues. Germline V gives CDR1 SGHAT, CDR2 FQNNGV. V lost 1 base and J lost 9, with 10 bases in between. The CDR3 bases are TGTGCCAGCAGCTTAGGAGCACACGGGCAGTACTTC. It yields the protein CASSLGAHGQYF. Filled out from reference TRBV11-2 and TRBJ2-7, the complete variable domain reads EAGVAQSPRYKIIEKRQSVAFWCNPISGHATLYWYQQILGQGPKLLIQFQNNGVVDDSQLPKDRFSAERLKGVDSTLKIQPAKLEDSAVYLCASSLGAHGQYFGPGTRLTVT.

CDR3 residues: CASRAGATGLAGELFF. DNA of the CDR3: TGCGCCAGCCGCGCCGGGGCGACCGGGTTGGCCGGGGAGCTGTTTTTT. This rearrangement joins TRBV5-1 to TRBJ2-2; D might be TRBD1 or TRBD2, each matching 5 bases. Germline-derived CDR1 and CDR2 are SGHRS and YFSETQ. Trimming stripped 7 bases from V and 6 bases from J, with 22 bases between. The CDR3 totals 16 residues.

This sequence joins TRBV11-2 and TRBJ2-1; 8 nucleotides match TRBD2. J gave up 6 bases and V 6 bases, and 10 bases lay outside the gene matches. CDR3 length: 15 residues. Germline V CDR1 and CDR2: SGHAT, FQNNGV. CDR3 residues: CASRGFAGGGNEQFF. The DNA of the CDR3 is TGTGCCAGCAGGGGATTTGCGGGAGGCGGCAATGAGCAGTTCTTC.

V and J are TRBV2 and TRBJ1-2, with D unclear. The CDR3 covers 16 residues. Germline V gene sequence: CDR1 SNHLY, CDR2 FYNNEI. Trimming removed 0 bases at V and 0 bases at J, with 11 bases between. The CDR3 region is CASSEAPYRPNYGYTF. CDR3 nucleotides: TGTGCCAGCAGTGAAGCGCCTTACCGACCTAACTATGGCTACACCTTC.

This clone occurred a few times. This chain joins TRBV19 and TRBJ2-7, with D unresolved. This CDR3 comprises 13 residues. V lost 3 bases, J lost 5 bases, and 11 bases lay in between. CDR1 and CDR2 (germline): LNHDA, SQIVND (reference sequence). CDR3 in amino acids: CASSIWVFDEQYF. The CDR3 region has the DNA TGTGCCAGTAGTATTTGGGTTTTCGACGAGCAGTACTTC. Full variable domain (missing parts from reference TRBV19 and TRBJ2-7): DGGITQSPKYLFRKEGQNVTLSCEQNLNHDAMYWYRQDPGQGLRLIYYSQIVNDFQKGDIAEGYSVSREKKESFPLTVTSAQKNPTAFYLCASSIWVFDEQYFGPGTRLTVT.

The V gene is TRBV6-1, the J gene TRBJ1-5; D not certain. Germline CDR1 reads MNHNS; CDR2 reads SASEGT. The length of the CDR3 is 13 residues. Trimming shortened V by 6 bases and J by 10 bases, and 16 bases separated the two germline ends. CDR3 residues: CASRKRRTCPQHF. CDR3 bases: TGTGCCAGCAGAAAACGACGGACCTGCCCCCAGCATTTT.

About this clone itself: The same CDR3 is also encoded by other DNA sequences in this sample. V usage is TRBV20-1 and J usage is TRBJ2-7, with D possibly TRBD2 on 6 matching bases. Trimming removed 5 bases at V and 6 bases at J, with 8 bases between. Germline CDR1 and CDR2: DFQATT and SNEGSKA (reference sequence). This CDR3 spans 10 amino acids. The CDR3 DNA follows: TGCAGTGCTCTAGCGTTCGAGCAGTACTTC. Encoded protein: CSALAFEQYF.

This sequence joins TRBV7-8 and TRBJ2-5; no clear D. This CDR3 has 13 residues. The ends were cut back, 1 base at V and 3 bases at J, with 6 bases in the middle. CDR1 is SGHVS, CDR2 FQNEAQ, per germline. CDR3: CASSLDPEETQYF. Written as DNA, the CDR3 is TGTGCCAGCAGCTTAGATCCAGAAGAGACCCAGTACTTC.

This clone was detected many times. V gene TRBV7-8 combines with J gene TRBJ1-5; no firm D call. The CDR3 sequence is 15 residues long. The germline V and J ends were trimmed by 5 bases and 3 bases, with 14 bases remaining between them. Germline lookup yields CDR1 SGHVS and CDR2 FQNEAQ. The CDR3 here is CASSLDRRNNQPQHF. The CDR3 DNA sequence: TGTGCCAGCAGCCTCGACCGGCGGAACAATCAGCCCCAGCATTTT.

The chain employs TRBV6-1 and TRBJ2-7, with D possibly TRBD1 on 7 matching bases. CDR3 size: 18 residues. Trimming took off 3 bases at V and 3 bases at J, with 24 bases between the two ends. Germline CDR1 reads MNHNS; CDR2 reads SASEGT. The CDR3 nucleotides read TGTGCCAGCAGTGATTGGCAGGGGGGTGACAGGACCCTCTACGAGCAGTACTTC. It encodes CASSDWQGGDRTLYEQYF.

This chain links TRBV6-4 with TRBJ1-2; D gene uncertain. The ends were cut back, 5 bases at V and 7 bases at J, with 17 bases in the middle. CDR3 length equals 14 residues. Germline V gene lookup returns CDR1 MRHNA and CDR2 SNTAGT. The CDR3 bases are TGTGCCAGCAGTACGAGGATATTTTTTGGTGGCTACACCTTC. Its translation: CASSTRIFFGGYTF.

The J gene is TRBJ2-7, the V gene TRBV13, with D maybe TRBD1 (6 bases). Germline assignment: CDR1 PRHDT and CDR2 FYEKMQ (reference sequence). The CDR3 is 16 residues long. Trimming left V 2 bases short and J 3 bases short, with 17 bases between. The DNA for the CDR3 is TGTGCCAGCAGCTTATCTGGGGGCTCGGCCTACTACGAGCAGTACTTC. This translates into CASSLSGGSAYYEQYF.

This clone was counted between two and nine times. This sequence joins TRBV27 and TRBJ2-1, with D possibly being TRBD1 or TRBD2 (5 bases each). This CDR3 is built from 14 residues. Germline CDR1 MNHEY, CDR2 SMNVEV (reference sequence). Trimming left V 2 bases short and J 8 bases short, with 13 bases between. The CDR3 DNA follows: TGTGCCAGCAGTTTAGTCTCGGGGACCGATGAGCAGTTCTTC. Its protein is CASSLVSGTDEQFF.

As concerns this clone: With a much larger clone just one base away, this may be a read error. This sample includes further DNA sequences coding for the same CDR3. The chain has TRBV9 and TRBJ1-1; D is unclear. V was trimmed by 0 bases and J by 4 bases, leaving 7 bases between them. CDR3 size: 13 residues. Germline lookup yields CDR1 SGDLS and CDR2 YYNGEE. CDR3 loop: CASSVAWATEAFF. The CDR3 coding sequence is TGTGCCAGCAGCGTAGCTTGGGCCACTGAAGCTTTCTTT.

The rearrangement joins TRBV25-1 to TRBJ2-1; no clear D. Trimming took off 5 bases at V and 0 bases at J, with 14 bases between the two ends. This CDR3 comprises 16 residues. Germline V gene sequence: CDR1 MGHDK, CDR2 SYGVNS. The DNA for the CDR3 is TGTGCCAGCAGTCTCGTCAGAGACAACTCCTACAATGAGCAGTTCTTC. Protein: CASSLVRDNSYNEQFF.

The chain recombines TRBV10-1 with TRBJ2-2, with unresolved D. Germline lookup yields CDR1 WNHNN and CDR2 SYGVQD (reference sequence). The CDR3 runs to 14 residues. The V and J ends lost 4 bases and 0 bases respectively, with 6 bases between them. CDR3 residues: CASSVGSNTGELFF. The DNA for the CDR3 is TGCGCCAGCAGTGTAGGTTCGAACACCGGGGAGCTGTTTTTT.

The chain combines TRBV7-6 with TRBJ2-3; 12 nucleotides match TRBD2. The CDR3 consists of 16 residues. V shed 8 bases, J shed 3 bases, and the junction held 9 bases outside the gene matches. Germline lookup yields CDR1 SGHVS and CDR2 FNYEAQ. CDR3 nucleotides: TGTGCCAGCGCCGGGTGGCTAGCGGGGGGGACAGATACGCAGTATTTT. Protein sequence: CASAGWLAGGTDTQYF.

The chain couples TRBV28 to TRBJ2-6; 7 nucleotides line up with TRBD1. The CDR3 sequence is 17 residues long. Germline CDR1 reads MDHEN; CDR2 reads SYDVKM. The V gene end was trimmed by 0 bases and the J gene end by 0 bases; junction bases not matched to a gene: 2. The CDR3 sequence is CASSLWWDSSGANVLTF. The CDR3 bases are TGTGCCAGCAGTTTATGGTGGGACAGCTCTGGGGCCAACGTCCTGACTTTC.

This chain joins TRBV27 and TRBJ1-1; 7 bases align to TRBD1. Trimming at V came to 3 bases and at J to 3 bases, leaving 4 bases not matched to a gene. The CDR3 has 14 amino acids. Germline lookup yields CDR1 MNHEY and CDR2 SMNVEV (reference sequence). The CDR3 DNA follows: TGTGCCAGCAGTTTGCTCAGGGGGGACACTGAAGCTTTCTTT. Protein sequence: CASSLLRGDTEAFF.

The genes are TRBV25-1 and TRBJ2-5; TRBD2 agrees at 12 bases. The better agreement between TRBJ2-7 and the DNA end casts doubt on the J call. Looked up from germline, CDR1 is MGHDK and CDR2 is SYGVNS. This CDR3 is built from 18 residues. CDR3 sequence reads: CASSEGVTSGRKSYEQYF. CDR3 coding DNA: TGTGCCAGCAGTGAAGGTGTGACTAGCGGGAGAAAGTCCTACGAGCAGTACTTC.

A remark on this clone: A far bigger clonotype differs at one base, so this is likely a read error. The rearrangement joins TRBV4-2 to TRBJ2-2; TRBD2 is a possible D gene (5 bases). Germline CDR1 and CDR2: LGHNA and YNFKEQ. V was cut by 3 bases and J by 5 bases, with 10 bases left in between. CDR3 size: 14 residues. The CDR3 DNA is TGTGCCAGCAGCCAGGAGGAGGTGACCGGGGAGCTGTTTTTT. This encodes CASSQEEVTGELFF.

A few counts support this clone. The chain carries TRBV7-2 and TRBJ2-1; 7 bases agree with TRBD2. CDR3 length equals 15 residues. Trimming at V came to 5 bases and at J to 5 bases, leaving 9 bases not matched to a gene. From germline, CDR1 is SGHTA and CDR2 FQGNSA. CDR3 DNA sequence: TGTGCCAGCAGCCCAACTAGCGCAGGTGACAATGAGCAGTTCTTC. This encodes CASSPTSAGDNEQFF.

V is TRBV23-1 and J is TRBJ1-5; D not certain. TRBV23-1 falls under the ORF class, with uncertain function. There are 16 residues in the CDR3. V lost 0 bases to trimming and J lost 2 bases, with 11 bases between them. CDR3 nucleotide sequence: TGCGCCAGCAGTCAATCAGGCGGAGCCGGCAATCAGCCCCAGCATTTT. It specifies CASSQSGGAGNQPQHF.